A single sample gave rise to the 10 T cell receptor beta chains below, sequenced in a study of blood T cell repertoires in COVID-19. Clones were sequenced by immunoSEQ multiplex PCR, and TCRdb holds only the in-frame ones, with some missing. The sample includes about 200,000 clones, 70% to 90% of them seen just once. Sequenced material: PBMCs or T cells enriched from blood (not recorded which). The receptors shown here come from a woman aged 40 to 50 with acute COVID-19.

The CDR3 is CASSLPATGGSYNEQFF. The CDR3 DNA follows: TGTGCCAGCAGTTTACCAGCTACAGGGGGCTCCTACAATGAGCAGTTCTTC. V gene TRBV27 combines with J gene TRBJ2-1; 8 bases map to TRBD1. CDR1 and CDR2 (germline): MNHEY, SMNVEV (reference sequence). This CDR3 comprises 17 residues. V trimming: 2 bases; J trimming: 0 bases; junction bases outside the gene matches: 6.

This chain links TRBV11-3 with TRBJ1-1, with 8 bases matching TRBD1. V was clipped by 3 bases and J by 5 bases; unmatched bases: 8. CDR3 size: 15 residues. Germline V gene sequence: CDR1 SGHNT, CDR2 YENEEA. The CDR3 DNA follows: TGTGCCAGCAGCTTCAACAGGGGGAGGAAGACTGAAGCTTTCTTT. Encoded protein: CASSFNRGRKTEAFF.

The rearrangement uses TRBV6-5 and TRBJ2-3; 11 bases align to TRBD1. V lost 2 bases to trimming and J lost 3 bases; unmatched junction nucleotides: 1. From germline, CDR1 is MNHEY and CDR2 SVGAGI. The length of the CDR3 is 15 residues. CDR3 protein: CASSYGTGGTDTQYF. The DNA for the CDR3 is TGTGCCAGCAGTTACGGGACAGGGGGGACAGATACGCAGTATTTT.

The chain joins TRBV7-8 to TRBJ1-5, with D tentatively TRBD1 (5 bases). V was trimmed by 4 bases and J by 4 bases, leaving 14 bases between them. CDR1 is SGHVS and CDR2 is FQNEAQ in the germline V gene. The CDR3 runs 15 residues. The CDR3 region is CASSSFPGNNQPQHF. The CDR3 DNA reads as TGTGCCAGCAGCTCCTTTCCAGGGAATAATCAGCCCCAGCATTTT.

This chain joins TRBV7-2 and TRBJ2-7; TRBD2 matches 7 bases. Looked up from germline, CDR1 is SGHTA and CDR2 is FQGNSA. The CDR3 covers 13 residues. After removal of 3 bases from V and 7 bases from J, the junction contained 6 bases not matched to a gene. In nucleotides, the CDR3 is TGTGCCAGCAGCTTTGAGGGGCGGGGGGAGCAGTACTTC. Its translation: CASSFEGRGEQYF.

The chain has TRBV15 and TRBJ1-1, with 8 bases that match TRBD1. Per the germline V gene, CDR1 is LNHNV and CDR2 is YYDKDF (reference sequence). Losses at the gene ends were 3 bases for V and 1 base for J; bases not matched to a gene: 4. The CDR3 is 15 amino acids. CDR3 nucleotides: TGTGCCACCAGCAGCAATACAGGGGGGAACACTGAAGCTTTCTTT. It specifies CATSSNTGGNTEAFF.

The chain couples TRBV28 to TRBJ2-1; perhaps TRBD2 as D (6 bases). The V end was cut by 2 bases, the J end by 8 bases, with 13 bases between. CDR3 length: 14 amino acids. CDR1 and CDR2 from the germline V gene are MDHEN and SYDVKM. The CDR3 loop reads CASSLAGRVDEQFF. The CDR3 DNA reads TGTGCCAGCAGTTTAGCGGGAAGAGTAGATGAGCAGTTCTTC.

The chain couples TRBV28 to TRBJ2-3, with no clear D. V gave up 6 bases and J gave up 5 bases, with 6 bases separating them. The CDR3 has 11 amino acids. Germline CDR1 is MDHEN and CDR2 is SYDVKM. This chain's CDR3 is CASRYIDTQYF. CDR3 coding DNA: TGTGCCAGCAGATATATAGATACGCAGTATTTT.

This chain uses TRBV5-1 with TRBJ2-7, with a tentative D call TRBD1 (5 bases). Germline V lookup: CDR1 SGHRS, CDR2 YFSETQ. The CDR3 is 16 amino acids. Deletions cut 0 bases from V and 2 bases from J, with 15 bases between. The CDR3 loop reads CASSLAAGASTYEQYF. DNA of the CDR3: TGCGCCAGCAGCTTGGCGGCTGGGGCCTCTACCTACGAGCAGTACTTC. Drawing the rest from reference TRBV5-1 and TRBJ2-7, the complete variable domain is KAGVTQTPRYLIKTRGQQVTLSCSPISGHRSVSWYQQTPGQGLQFLFEYFSETQRNKGNFPGRFSGRQFSNSRSEMNVSTLELGDSALYLCASSLAAGASTYEQYFGPGTRLTVT.

The chain recombines TRBV12-3 or TRBV12-4 with TRBJ2-7; D is possibly TRBD2 (6 bases). The CDR3 runs 12 residues. V was pared by 5 bases and J by 4 bases, with 9 bases between. CDR3 loop: CASSKLAYEQYF. DNA for the CDR3: TGTGCCAGCAGTAAACTAGCTTACGAGCAGTACTTC.